This paragraph covers one T cell receptor (beta chain) sequence. Antigen: not known. These data come from a study of cytomegalovirus exposure and HLA in healthy donors. Study-level results: According to an earlier analysis, most TCR beta V segments yielded productive rearrangements about 90% or about 30% of the time.

The CDR3 length is 13 residues. The germline V gene has CDR1 KGHSH and CDR2 LQKENI. V was pared by 3 bases and J by 5 bases, with 11 bases between. 13 Jbeta primers and 60 Vbeta primers were used for the PCR. Libraries were prepared by immunoSEQ multiplex PCR; TCRdb keeps only in-frame clonotypes and omits some of them. This table holds 250,000 to 350,000 clones, roughly 90% found once. The receptor was isolated from a man aged 40-55 years in good health and CMV-seropositive. The chain recombines TRBV18 with TRBJ2-7; D might be TRBD2 (5 bases). The sample consisted of PBMCs. The CDR3: CASSPTNGDEQYF. The CDR3 DNA sequence: TGTGCCAGCTCACCTACTAACGGGGACGAGCAGTACTTC.